This TCR beta chain was captured in a study of T cells in Graves' hyperthyroidism and ophthalmopathy. Amplified TCR beta CDR3 regions came from RNA transcripts. Researchers ran a first-round RT-PCR on the TCR CDR3 using the HTBI primer set. Each CDR3 protein is one row after TCRdb ran MiXCR on the multiplex PCR reads. The sample comprises a few hundred thousand distinct CDR3 sequences, roughly a fifth of which are singletons, and 50% rests with the top ten. Germline assignment: CDR1 SGHTS and CDR2 YDEGEE. V was clipped by 1 base and J by 0 bases; unmatched bases: 5. The CDR3 has 19 residues. This sequence was found in a woman aged 50 to 65 with Graves' hyperthyroidism. The gene calls are TRBV5-8 and TRBJ2-1; 15 bases align to TRBD2. The sequenced sample was blood. As DNA, the CDR3 is TGTGCCAGCAGCTTGAAGGGACTAGCGGGAGGTAGCTCCTACAATGAGCAGTTCTTC. It is translated as CASSLKGLAGGSSYNEQFF.